The 25 T cell receptor beta chains presented below share a single source sample, sequenced in a study of CD8 T cells in ankylosing spondylitis. Using its own MiXCR run on the 5' RACE reads, TCRdb lists one record per CDR3 protein. In the table there are roughly 69,000 distinct CDR3 sequences, roughly 5.2% of which are singletons. The source material was blood, either unsorted or a sorted T cell fraction (not recorded which). Receptors originate from a male donor with ankylosing spondylitis or in good health (not recorded which).

This clonotype was recorded at least ten times. The chain links TRBV12-3 or TRBV12-4 to TRBJ2-2; D gene unclear. V lost 3 bases and J lost 8, with 7 bases in between. The CDR3 totals 12 residues. The CDR3 DNA is TGTGCCAGCAGTTTTCCTCGTGGGGAGCTGTTTTTT. Encoded protein: CASSFPRGELFF.

This clonotype occurred many times. This rearrangement joins TRBV28 to TRBJ1-5; 7 bases align to TRBD1. This CDR3 is built from 14 residues. The germline V gene encodes CDR1 MDHEN and CDR2 SYDVKM. V gave up 11 bases and J gave up 4 bases; unmatched junction bases: 11. The CDR3 region has the DNA TGTGCCCTTTCTTTAGGGACAGCAAATCAGCCCCAGCATTTT. Its translation: CALSLGTANQPQHF.

In its sample, this clonotype was seen many times. This sequence joins TRBV11-2 and TRBJ2-3; no clear D gene. There are 15 residues in the CDR3. The V gene lost 8 bases and the J gene lost 0 bases, with 15 bases spanning the gap. Germline lookup yields CDR1 SGHAT and CDR2 FQNNGV. This chain's CDR3 is CASFDFGASTDTQYF. DNA for the CDR3: TGTGCCAGCTTCGATTTTGGCGCGAGCACAGATACGCAGTATTTT.

This clonotype was detected ten times or more. V is TRBV5-1 and J is TRBJ2-1; D is unresolved. Germline V gene sequence: CDR1 SGHRS, CDR2 YFSETQ. The V end lost 4 bases, the J end lost 8 bases, and 16 bases lay between the germline ends. This CDR3 region has 14 residues. DNA for the CDR3: TGCGCCAGCAGCCTCATGCTTTCCTGGGATGAGCAGTTCTTC. This encodes CASSLMLSWDEQFF.

This clonotype has a count of ten or more. The V call is TRBV20-1, the J call TRBJ1-1; unclear D gene. Germline V gene data show CDR1 as DFQATT and CDR2 as SNEGSKA (reference sequence). V shed 1 base and J shed 6 bases, with 15 bases lying between them. The CDR3 spans 14 residues. The CDR3 DNA sequence: TGCAGTGCTAGAGCACTGGGAGAATTCCCTGAAGCTTTCTTT. It specifies CSARALGEFPEAFF.

At least ten counts were recorded for this clonotype. This chain joins TRBV5-1 and TRBJ2-1, with 7 nucleotides matching TRBD1. Germline CDR1 is SGHRS and CDR2 is YFSETQ. Trimming took 2 bases from V and 5 from J; bases not matched to a gene: 4. The CDR3 spans 14 residues. The CDR3 bases are TGCGCCAGCAGCTTTGGACAGGAGAACAATGAGCAGTTCTTC. Protein sequence: CASSFGQENNEQFF.

This clonotype was detected many times. This chain joins TRBV28 and TRBJ2-3; 8 bases map to TRBD1. CDR1 is MDHEN and CDR2 is SYDVKM in the germline V gene. The J segment lost 5 bases and the V segment lost 10 bases, leaving 14 bases of the junction unmatched. The CDR3 spans 15 residues. This CDR3 is CATRTGRYTEDTQYF. The CDR3 DNA follows: TGTGCCACCAGGACAGGGCGATACACCGAAGATACGCAGTATTTT.

The sample holds many counts of this clonotype. V gene TRBV29-1 combines with J gene TRBJ2-7; D is possibly TRBD1 or TRBD2 (6 bases each). V was trimmed by 6 bases and J by 0 bases, leaving 12 bases between them. CDR3 length: 13 amino acids. CDR1 and CDR2 (germline): SQVTM, ANQGSEA. The CDR3 DNA sequence: TGCAGCGTCCAAGGGGGGAGCTCCTACGAGCAGTACTTC. Translated: CSVQGGSSYEQYF.

In its sample, this clonotype was seen many times. The chain has TRBV5-1 and TRBJ1-3, with D unresolved. Trimming took off 1 base at V and 0 bases at J, with 11 bases between the two ends. The length of the CDR3 is 16 residues. The germline V gene has CDR1 SGHRS and CDR2 YFSETQ. CDR3 coding DNA: TGCGCCAGCAGCTTGAGTTCCGCGAGCTCTGGAAACACCATATATTTT. Its protein is CASSLSSASSGNTIYF.

This clonotype was observed at least ten times. The genes are TRBV7-2 and TRBJ2-7; 8 bases match TRBD1. V trimming: 3 bases; J trimming: 0 bases; junction bases outside the gene matches: 7. Germline V gene sequence: CDR1 SGHTA, CDR2 FQGNSA. CDR3 length: 16 amino acids. The CDR3 DNA follows: TGTGCCAGCAGCTTGGTAGGGACAGGTACCTCCTACGAGCAGTACTTC. As protein: CASSLVGTGTSYEQYF.

This clonotype was counted ten times or more. The chain links TRBV28 to TRBJ1-3; no clear D. The CDR3 totals 14 residues. Germline V lookup: CDR1 MDHEN, CDR2 SYDVKM. Trimming removed 1 base at V and 4 bases at J, with 8 bases between. The CDR3 protein is CASSLSGLGNTIYF. CDR3 in DNA: TGTGCCAGCAGTTTATCCGGGTTGGGAAACACCATATATTTT.

The table lists this clonotype with many counts. The chain uses TRBV29-1 and TRBJ1-6; D ambiguous. CDR1 and CDR2 (germline): SQVTM, ANQGSEA. Trimming pared 4 bases from V and 7 bases from J, leaving 8 bases between. CDR3 length: 12 amino acids. CDR3 residues: CSVAPVNSPLHF. DNA of the CDR3: TGCAGCGTTGCTCCGGTGAATTCACCCCTCCACTTT. Full variable domain (rest looked up from reference TRBV29-1 and TRBJ1-6): SAVISQKPSRDICQRGTSLTIQCQVDSQVTMMFWYRQQPGQSLTLIATANQGSEATYESGFVIDKFPISRPNLTFSTLTVSNMSPEDSSIYLCSVAPVNSPLHFGNGTRLTVT.

In its sample, this clonotype was seen many times. The CDR3 region is CASSLIGLGNEQFF. The CDR3 DNA reads TGTGCCAGCAGCTTGATCGGTTTAGGGAATGAGCAGTTCTTC. The chain is built from TRBV7-3 and TRBJ2-1; D gene uncertain. The V gene's germline CDR1 is SGHTA and CDR2 FQGTGA. The CDR3 extends over 14 amino acids. V was shortened by 3 bases and J by 7 bases, with 13 bases between the two germline ends.

This clonotype was seen repeatedly, ten times or more. The chain has TRBV7-2 and TRBJ1-1; D possibly corresponds to TRBD1 (5 bases). V was trimmed by 3 bases and J by 3 bases, leaving 11 bases between them. This CDR3 has 14 amino acids. Germline CDR1 SGHTA, CDR2 FQGNSA. CDR3 sequence reads: CASSFNQGYTEAFF. The CDR3 DNA sequence: TGTGCCAGCAGCTTCAACCAGGGCTACACTGAAGCTTTCTTT.

This clonotype was picked up many times. The chain employs TRBV29-1 and TRBJ1-1; weak D call: TRBD1 (6 bases). Germline V gene data show CDR1 as SQVTM and CDR2 as ANQGSEA. V was shortened by 4 bases and J by 4 bases, with 16 bases between the two germline ends. The CDR3 consists of 14 residues. CDR3 bases: TGCAGCGTTGTCACAGGGCTTGGGGTCACTGAAGCTTTCTTT. Encoded protein: CSVVTGLGVTEAFF.

This clonotype was detected ten times or more. J is TRBJ2-1 and V is TRBV10-2; D is unresolved. Germline CDR1 reads WSHSY; CDR2 reads SAAADI. This CDR3 is built from 15 residues. Deletions cut 1 base from V and 0 bases from J, with 7 bases between. The CDR3 bases are TGCGCCAGCAGTGAGTGGGGTAGCTCCTACAATGAGCAGTTCTTC. Translated: CASSEWGSSYNEQFF.

This clonotype was detected many times. The chain couples TRBV5-1 to TRBJ1-5; the match to TRBD1 covers 9 bases. This CDR3 spans 15 amino acids. V was clipped by 1 base and J by 6 bases; unmatched bases: 5. Germline V CDR1 and CDR2: SGHRS, YFSETQ. CDR3 DNA: TGCGCCAGCAGCTTGCAACAGGGGGCGAGTCAGCCCCAGCATTTT. Protein: CASSLQQGASQPQHF. Together with reference TRBV5-1 and TRBJ1-5, the CDR3 gives the full variable domain: KAGVTQTPRYLIKTRGQQVTLSCSPISGHRSVSWYQQTPGQGLQFLFEYFSETQRNKGNFPGRFSGRQFSNSRSEMNVSTLELGDSALYLCASSLQQGASQPQHFGDGTRLSIL.

This clonotype was found many times. This chain uses TRBV11-1 with TRBJ2-2, with D perhaps TRBD2 (5 bases). Germline V gene lookup returns CDR1 SGHAT and CDR2 FQDESV (reference sequence). The CDR3 runs 13 residues. The V end was cut by 5 bases, the J end by 11 bases, with 15 bases between. The CDR3 region has the DNA TGTGCCAGCAGCCCGAGGGCCCAGGCTGAGCTGTTTTTT. This codes for CASSPRAQAELFF.

At least ten counts were recorded for this clonotype. The chain employs TRBV4-1 and TRBJ2-7; D possibly matches TRBD1 or TRBD2 (5 bases each). Germline values: CDR1 MGHRA, CDR2 YSYEKL. The CDR3 is 17 amino acids. Deletions cut 2 bases from V and 1 base from J, with 18 bases between. The CDR3, as DNA: TGCGCCAGCAGCCAAAAACTAACCCGGGACGAGTCCTACGAGCAGTACTTC. This codes for CASSQKLTRDESYEQYF.

This clonotype was detected ten times or more. The chain recombines TRBV12-3 or TRBV12-4 with TRBJ1-5; 10 bases fit TRBD1. This CDR3 has 17 residues. Trimming removed 6 bases from V and 0 bases from J; junction bases left unmatched: 8. CDR3 region: CASSPDRGGYSNQPQHF. DNA of the CDR3: TGTGCCAGCAGCCCGGACAGGGGGGGATATAGCAATCAGCCCCAGCATTTT.

This clonotype was picked up a small number of times. The V gene is TRBV2, the J gene TRBJ2-6; D may correspond to TRBD1 or TRBD2 (5 bases each). Germline loops: CDR1 SNHLY, CDR2 FYNNEI. The CDR3 loop spans 16 amino acids. Trimming removed 3 bases at V and 2 bases at J, with 11 bases between. Written as DNA, the CDR3 is TGTGCCAGCAGTGACCTAGGGGACCCTGGGGCCAACGTCCTGACTTTC. Translation gives CASSDLGDPGANVLTF.

The sample holds many counts of this clonotype. Germline and junction disagree at one end, which may indicate a read error. V gene TRBV10-3 combines with J gene TRBJ1-5, with unresolved D. The CDR3 spans 13 residues. The V gene's germline CDR1 is ENHRY and CDR2 SYGVKD. The CDR3 bases are TGTACCATCAGTGAAGACTTCTCCCAGCCCCAGCATTTT. Translated: CTISEDFSQPQHF.

This clonotype has ten or more counts. The chain recombines TRBV28 with TRBJ2-2; perhaps TRBD1 as D (6 bases). From germline, CDR1 is MDHEN and CDR2 SYDVKM. The CDR3 is 15 amino acids. Deletions cut 2 bases from V and 2 bases from J, with 9 bases between. The CDR3 bases are TGTGCCAGCAGTTTACCAGGGGTCAACACCGGGGAGCTGTTTTTT. Protein product: CASSLPGVNTGELFF. Combining the CDR3 with reference TRBV28 and TRBJ2-2 gives the whole variable domain DVKVTQSSRYLVKRTGEKVFLECVQDMDHENMFWYRQDPGLGLRLIYFSYDVKMKEKGDIPEGYSVSREKKERFSLILESASTNQTSMYLCASSLPGVNTGELFFGEGSRLTVL.

This clonotype was picked up many times. The chain recombines TRBV5-1 with TRBJ1-1, with a possible D match to TRBD1 (6 bases). The CDR3 loop spans 14 amino acids. V was pared by 5 bases and J by 0 bases, with 11 bases between. Per the germline V gene, CDR1 is SGHRS and CDR2 is YFSETQ. This CDR3 reads CASSYTGLNTEAFF. CDR3 nucleotides: TGCGCCAGCAGTTATACAGGGCTGAACACTGAAGCTTTCTTT. Full variable domain (rest looked up from reference TRBV5-1 and TRBJ1-1): KAGVTQTPRYLIKTRGQQVTLSCSPISGHRSVSWYQQTPGQGLQFLFEYFSETQRNKGNFPGRFSGRQFSNSRSEMNVSTLELGDSALYLCASSYTGLNTEAFFGQGTRLTVV.

This clonotype was picked up many times. The V and J genes are TRBV20-1 and TRBJ2-7; D is ambiguous. V was clipped by 0 bases and J by 9 bases, with 18 bases between them. Germline-derived CDR1 and CDR2 are DFQATT and SNEGSKA (reference sequence). The CDR3 is 14 residues long. CDR3 sequence: CSAREGVIDYGQYF. CDR3 nucleotide sequence: TGCAGTGCTAGAGAAGGAGTGATAGATTATGGGCAGTACTTC.